These T cell receptor beta chains were read from a single sample in a study of glioma-infiltrating T cells. TCRdb re-derived calls from the multiplex PCR reads in MiXCR, one entry per CDR3 protein. Here the sample spans 100,000 to 150,000 distinct CDR3 sequences, around a quarter being singletons. Sequenced material: glioma tissue, nonneoplastic brain tissue, or PBMCs (not recorded which). These receptors were taken from a human donor with low-grade glioma or glioblastoma, undergoing nonglioma brain surgery, or in good health (not recorded which). CDR3s include the opening cysteine and the closing phenylalanine or tryptophan. Each record gives: J gene, D gene, clone size, V gene, CDR3 DNA, CDR3 protein. A D gene is named only where the DNA matches it firmly. Clone sizes are given selectively: once, few, many, or a class where the clone is expanded.

TRBJ2-2 . . TRBV6-2/TRBV6-3 TGTGCCAGCAGTTACTCGACGGCGGGGGCAGGCACCGGGGAGCTGTTTTTT CASSYSTAGAGTGELFF
TRBJ2-3 . many TRBV6-1 TGTGCCAGCAGTTATAACAGTTTCCATACGCAGTATTTT CASSYNSFHTQYF
TRBJ1-3 . . TRBV20-1 TGCAGTGCAAAATACTCGGACGGAGTCTCTGGAAACACCATATATTTT CSAKYSDGVSGNTIYF
TRBJ1-6 . many TRBV6-1 TGTGCCAGCAGCTCCAGGGAGAGATGGTCACCCCTCCACTTT CASSSRERWSPLHF
TRBJ1-2 . . TRBV7-9 TGTGCCAGCAGCTCGGAGCATAACTATGGCTACACCTTC CASSSEHNYGYTF
TRBJ2-3 . many TRBV6-6 TGTGCCAGCAGTTACTCCACGACCCGGGATACGCAGTATTTT CASSYSTTRDTQYF
TRBJ1-6 . . TRBV3-1 TGTGCCAGCGGCCGGGAAAATTCACCCCTCCACTTT CASGRENSPLHF
TRBJ2-1 . many TRBV15 TGTGCCACCGGGGGGAATGAGCAGTTCTTC CATGGNEQFF
TRBJ1-2 . many TRBV27 TGTGCCAGCAGTTTATCCCCGGCCGCGGGCTACACCTTC CASSLSPAAGYTF
TRBJ2-3 . many TRBV27 TGTGCCAGCAGTCGGGTGGCCACGAGGGCAGATACGCAGTATTTT CASSRVATRADTQYF
TRBJ1-1 . many TRBV7-2 TGTGCCAGCAGCTTAGGGCAGGGGAGCACTGAAGCTTTCTTT CASSLGQGSTEAFF
TRBJ1-2 . . TRBV5-1 TGCGCCAGCAGCTCGGAAGGGTCTAACTATGGCTACACCTTC CASSSEGSNYGYTF
TRBJ2-5 . few TRBV12-3/TRBV12-4 TGTGCCAGCAGTCCCCAGACAGGTCGAAAAGAGACCCAGTACTTC CASSPQTGRKETQYF
TRBJ2-3 TRBD2 few TRBV29-1 TGCAGCGTTGACGTAGCGGGGGGACTAAGAGATACGCAGTATTTT CSVDVAGGLRDTQYF
TRBJ2-1 . many TRBV27 TGTGCCAGCAGGATGGAAGGCTCCTACAATGAGCAGTTCTTC CASRMEGSYNEQFF
TRBJ1-1 . few TRBV7-9 TGTGCCAGCAGCCAAAATGGGGGTAACACTGAAGCTTTCTTT CASSQNGGNTEAFF
TRBJ2-1 . many TRBV27 TGTGCCAGCAGGACCGGGTGGGATGAGCAGTTCTTC CASRTGWDEQFF
TRBJ1-5 . . TRBV6-5 TGTGCCAGCAGTGACCCTAATCAGCCCCAGCATTTT CASSDPNQPQHF
TRBJ2-3 . . TRBV2 TGTGCCAGCAGTGGGGCGTTGAGGACAGATACGCAGTATTTT CASSGALRTDTQYF
TRBJ1-2 . many TRBV27 TGTGCCAGCAGTTTCTACGCCGGGACGGAGGGTGGCTACACCTTC CASSFYAGTEGGYTF
TRBJ2-5 TRBD2 . TRBV6-6 TGTGCCAGCAGTTACCGAGCCCCTAACGGGGGGGTCCAAGAGACCCAGTACTTC CASSYRAPNGGVQETQYF
TRBJ2-1 TRBD1 . TRBV5-1 TGCGCCAGCAGCTTGGCCCCGGGACAGGGTGTCTTCTTC CASSLAPGQGVFF
TRBJ2-5 . few TRBV3-1 TGTGCCAGCAGCCAACTAGGGCTAGAGACCCAGTACTTC CASSQLGLETQYF
TRBJ1-6 . . TRBV9 TGTGCCAGCAGCGTAAGTGATTCACCCCTCCACTTT CASSVSDSPLHF
TRBJ2-1 . many TRBV2 TGTGCCAGCGGGTCGGCTTCCTACAATGAGCAGTTCTTC CASGSASYNEQFF